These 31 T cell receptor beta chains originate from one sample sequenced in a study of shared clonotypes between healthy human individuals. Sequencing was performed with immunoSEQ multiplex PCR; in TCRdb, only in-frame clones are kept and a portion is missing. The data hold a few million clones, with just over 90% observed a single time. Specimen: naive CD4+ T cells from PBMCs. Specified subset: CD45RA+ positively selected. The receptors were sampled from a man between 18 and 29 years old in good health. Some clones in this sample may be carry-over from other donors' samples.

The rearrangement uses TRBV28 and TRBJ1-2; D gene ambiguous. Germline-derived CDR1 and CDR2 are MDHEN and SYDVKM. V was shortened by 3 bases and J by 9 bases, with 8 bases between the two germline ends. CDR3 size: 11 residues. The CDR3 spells CASSFSESYTF. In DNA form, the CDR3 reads TGTGCCAGCAGTTTCTCAGAAAGCTACACCTTC.

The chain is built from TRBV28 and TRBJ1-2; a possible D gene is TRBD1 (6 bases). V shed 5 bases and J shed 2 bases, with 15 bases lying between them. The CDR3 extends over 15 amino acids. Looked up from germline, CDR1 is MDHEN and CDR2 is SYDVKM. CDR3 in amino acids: CASSLGGGGNYGYTF. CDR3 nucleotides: TGTGCCAGCAGTCTAGGCGGAGGGGGAAACTATGGCTACACCTTC.

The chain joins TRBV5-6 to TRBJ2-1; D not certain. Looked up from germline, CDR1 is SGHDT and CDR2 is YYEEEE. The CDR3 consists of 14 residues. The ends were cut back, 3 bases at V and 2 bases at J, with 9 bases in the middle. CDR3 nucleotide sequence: TGTGCCAGCAGCTCCAGTAATACCTACAATGAGCAGTTCTTC. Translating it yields CASSSSNTYNEQFF. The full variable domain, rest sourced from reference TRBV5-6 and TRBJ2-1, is DAGVTQSPTHLIKTRGQQVTLRCSPKSGHDTVSWYQQALGQGPQFIFQYYEEEERQRGNFPDRFSGHQFPNYSSELNVNALLLGDSALYLCASSSSNTYNEQFFGPGTRLTVL.

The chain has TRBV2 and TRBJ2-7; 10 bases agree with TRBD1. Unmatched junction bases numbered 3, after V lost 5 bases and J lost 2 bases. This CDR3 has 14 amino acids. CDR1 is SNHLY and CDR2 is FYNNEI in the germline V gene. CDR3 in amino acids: CASSLGQGAYEQYF. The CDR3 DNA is TGTGCCAGCAGTCTAGGACAGGGGGCCTACGAGCAGTACTTC.

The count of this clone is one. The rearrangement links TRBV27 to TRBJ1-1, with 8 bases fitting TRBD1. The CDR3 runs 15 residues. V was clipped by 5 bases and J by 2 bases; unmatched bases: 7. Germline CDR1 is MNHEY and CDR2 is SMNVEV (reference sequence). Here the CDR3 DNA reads TGTGCCAGCAGTCCGCGACAGGGGACAAACACTGAAGCTTTCTTT. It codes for CASSPRQGTNTEAFF.

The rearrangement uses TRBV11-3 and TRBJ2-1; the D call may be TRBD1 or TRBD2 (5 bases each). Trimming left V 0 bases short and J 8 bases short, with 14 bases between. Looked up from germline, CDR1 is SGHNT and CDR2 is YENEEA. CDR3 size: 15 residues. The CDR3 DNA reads TGTGCCAGCAGCTTAGATAACGAGGGGAACGATGAGCAGTTCTTC. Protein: CASSLDNEGNDEQFF. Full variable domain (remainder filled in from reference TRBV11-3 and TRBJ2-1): EAGVVQSPRYKIIEKKQPVAFWCNPISGHNTLYWYLQNLGQGPELLIRYENEEAVDDSQLPKDRFSAERLKGVDSTLKIQPAELGDSAVYLCASSLDNEGNDEQFFGPGTRLTVL.

CDR3 residues: CATSRDHDQPQHF. For the CDR3, the DNA is TGTGCCACCAGCAGAGATCATGATCAGCCCCAGCATTTT. V is TRBV15 and J is TRBJ1-5; D not resolved. CDR1 is LNHNV, CDR2 YYDKDF, per germline (reference sequence). The CDR3 length is 13 residues. V lost 0 bases and J 5 bases, leaving 5 bases between the germline ends.

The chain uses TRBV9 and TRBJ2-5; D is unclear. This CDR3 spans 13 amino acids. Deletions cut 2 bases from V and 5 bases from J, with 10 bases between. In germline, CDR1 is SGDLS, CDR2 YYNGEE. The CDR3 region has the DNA TGTGCCAGCAGCGTGCTGCATATGGAGACCCAGTACTTC. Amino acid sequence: CASSVLHMETQYF.

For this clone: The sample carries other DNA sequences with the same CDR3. The CDR3 DNA sequence: TGTGCCAGCTCACCCGGGACTCCTAGCACAGATACGCAGTATTTT. Translation: CASSPGTPSTDTQYF. The V call is TRBV18, the J call TRBJ2-3, with D maybe TRBD2 (6 bases). CDR1 KGHSH and CDR2 LQKENI come from the germline V gene. The CDR3 consists of 15 residues. Trimming pared 3 bases from V and 0 bases from J, leaving 10 bases between.

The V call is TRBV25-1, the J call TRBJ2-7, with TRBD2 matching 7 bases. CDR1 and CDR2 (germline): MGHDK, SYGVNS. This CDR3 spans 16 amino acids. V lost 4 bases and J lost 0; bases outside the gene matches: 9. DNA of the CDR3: TGTGCCAGCAGTGGTCCAACTGGGAGGGACTCCTACGAGCAGTACTTC. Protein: CASSGPTGRDSYEQYF.

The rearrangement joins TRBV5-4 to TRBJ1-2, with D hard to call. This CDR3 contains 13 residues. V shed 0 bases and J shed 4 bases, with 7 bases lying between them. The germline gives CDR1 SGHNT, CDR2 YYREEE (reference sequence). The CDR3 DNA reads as TGTGCCAGCAGCTTGGAAGAGTTCTATGGCTACACCTTC. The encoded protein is CASSLEEFYGYTF.

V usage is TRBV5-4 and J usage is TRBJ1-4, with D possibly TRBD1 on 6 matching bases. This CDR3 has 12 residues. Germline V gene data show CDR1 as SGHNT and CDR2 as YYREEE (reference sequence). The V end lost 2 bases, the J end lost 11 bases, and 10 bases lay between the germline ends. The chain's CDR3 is CASSLIGGKLFF. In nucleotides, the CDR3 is TGTGCCAGCAGCTTAATAGGGGGTAAACTGTTTTTT.

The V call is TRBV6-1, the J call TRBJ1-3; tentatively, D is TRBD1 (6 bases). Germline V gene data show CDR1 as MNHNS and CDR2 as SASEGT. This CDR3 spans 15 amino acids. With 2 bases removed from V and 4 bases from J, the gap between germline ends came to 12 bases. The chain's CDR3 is CASSETGAQGNTIYF. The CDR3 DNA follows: TGTGCCAGCAGTGAAACGGGGGCGCAAGGAAACACCATATATTTT.

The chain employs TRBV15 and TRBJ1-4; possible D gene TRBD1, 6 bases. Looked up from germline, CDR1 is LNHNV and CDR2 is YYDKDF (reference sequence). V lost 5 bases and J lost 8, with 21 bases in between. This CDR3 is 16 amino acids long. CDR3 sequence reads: CATSPHGGSKREKLFF. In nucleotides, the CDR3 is TGTGCCACCAGCCCACATGGGGGCAGCAAAAGAGAAAAACTGTTTTTT.

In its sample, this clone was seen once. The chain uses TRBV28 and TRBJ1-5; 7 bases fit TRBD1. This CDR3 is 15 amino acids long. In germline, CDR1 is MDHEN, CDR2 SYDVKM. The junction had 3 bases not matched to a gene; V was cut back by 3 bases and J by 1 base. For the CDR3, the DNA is TGTGCCAGCAGTTTCCAGGGGGGAAGCAATCAGCCCCAGCATTTT. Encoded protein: CASSFQGGSNQPQHF.

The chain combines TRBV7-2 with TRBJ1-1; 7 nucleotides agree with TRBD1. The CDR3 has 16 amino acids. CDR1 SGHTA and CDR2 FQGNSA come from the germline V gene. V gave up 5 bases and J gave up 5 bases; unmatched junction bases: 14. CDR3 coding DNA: TGTGCCAGCAGCCCCCAGGGTAAGGGGGCGAGGACTGAAGCTTTCTTT. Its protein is CASSPQGKGARTEAFF.

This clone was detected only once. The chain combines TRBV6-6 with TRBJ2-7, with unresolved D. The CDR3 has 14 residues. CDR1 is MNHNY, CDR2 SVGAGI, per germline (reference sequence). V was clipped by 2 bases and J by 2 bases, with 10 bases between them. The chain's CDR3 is CASSYRQATYEQYF. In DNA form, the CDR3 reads TGTGCCAGCAGTTACAGGCAGGCTACCTACGAGCAGTACTTC.

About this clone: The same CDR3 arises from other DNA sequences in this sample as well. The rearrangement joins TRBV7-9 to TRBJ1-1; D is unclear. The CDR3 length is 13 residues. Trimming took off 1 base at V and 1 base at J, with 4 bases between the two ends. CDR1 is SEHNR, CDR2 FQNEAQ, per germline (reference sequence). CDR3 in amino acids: CASSLDANTEAFF. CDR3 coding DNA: TGTGCCAGCAGCTTAGATGCGAACACTGAAGCTTTCTTT.

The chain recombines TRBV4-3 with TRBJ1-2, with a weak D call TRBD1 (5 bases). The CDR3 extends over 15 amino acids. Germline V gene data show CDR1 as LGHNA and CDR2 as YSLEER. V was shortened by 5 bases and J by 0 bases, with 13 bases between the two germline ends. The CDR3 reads CASSSLGGANYGYTF. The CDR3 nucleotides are TGCGCCAGCAGCTCCTTGGGGGGAGCTAACTATGGCTACACCTTC.

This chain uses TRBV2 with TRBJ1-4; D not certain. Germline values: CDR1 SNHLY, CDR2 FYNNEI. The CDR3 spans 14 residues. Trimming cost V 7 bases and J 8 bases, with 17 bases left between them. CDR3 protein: CASKVEAGEEKLFF. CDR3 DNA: TGTGCCAGCAAAGTTGAGGCAGGAGAAGAAAAACTGTTTTTT.

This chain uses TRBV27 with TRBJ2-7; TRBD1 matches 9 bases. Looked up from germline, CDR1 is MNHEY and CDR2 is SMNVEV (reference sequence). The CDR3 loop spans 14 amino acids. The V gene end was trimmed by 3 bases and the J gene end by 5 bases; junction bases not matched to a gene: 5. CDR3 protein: CASSLVDRGHEQYF. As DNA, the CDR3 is TGTGCCAGCAGTTTGGTGGACAGGGGCCACGAGCAGTACTTC.

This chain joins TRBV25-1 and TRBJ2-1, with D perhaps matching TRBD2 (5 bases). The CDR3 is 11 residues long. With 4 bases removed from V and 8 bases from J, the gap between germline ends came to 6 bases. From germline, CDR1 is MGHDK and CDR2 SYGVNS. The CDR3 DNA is TGTGCCAGCAGTGCGGGGTATGAGCAGTTCTTC. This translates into CASSAGYEQFF.

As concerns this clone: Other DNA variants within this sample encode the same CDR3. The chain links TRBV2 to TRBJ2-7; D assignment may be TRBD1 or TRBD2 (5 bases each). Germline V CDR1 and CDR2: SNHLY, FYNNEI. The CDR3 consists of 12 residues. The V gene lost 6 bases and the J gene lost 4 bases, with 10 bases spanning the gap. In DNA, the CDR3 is TGTGCCAGCAGACCAGGGACGTACGAGCAGTACTTC. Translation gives CASRPGTYEQYF.

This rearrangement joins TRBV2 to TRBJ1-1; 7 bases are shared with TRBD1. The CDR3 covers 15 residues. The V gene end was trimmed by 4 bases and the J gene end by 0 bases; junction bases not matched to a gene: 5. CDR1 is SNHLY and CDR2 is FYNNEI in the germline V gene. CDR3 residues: CASSVQGPLNTEAFF. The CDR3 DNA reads TGTGCCAGCAGTGTACAGGGGCCCCTGAACACTGAAGCTTTCTTT.

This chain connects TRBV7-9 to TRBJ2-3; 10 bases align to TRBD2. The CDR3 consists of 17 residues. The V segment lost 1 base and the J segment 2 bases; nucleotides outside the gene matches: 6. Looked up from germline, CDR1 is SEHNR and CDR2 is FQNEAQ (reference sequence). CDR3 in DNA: TGTGCCAGCAGCTTAGGGACTAGCGGAACTCTCACAGATACGCAGTATTTT. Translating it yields CASSLGTSGTLTDTQYF.

DNA for the CDR3: TGTGCCAGCAGCCGGGACAGGGTAGGAGATACGCAGTATTTT. Amino acids: CASSRDRVGDTQYF. J is TRBJ2-3 and V is TRBV27; 9 bases line up with TRBD1. The CDR3 is made up of 14 amino acids. CDR1 MNHEY and CDR2 SMNVEV come from the germline V gene (reference sequence). V was clipped by 6 bases and J by 5 bases; unmatched bases: 6.

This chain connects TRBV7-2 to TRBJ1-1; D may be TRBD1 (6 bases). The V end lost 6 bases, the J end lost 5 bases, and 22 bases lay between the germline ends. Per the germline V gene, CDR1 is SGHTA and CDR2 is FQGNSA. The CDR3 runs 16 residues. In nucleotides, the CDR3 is TGTGCCAGCAGGGAAAACAAGCGGGGGGCGCGAACTGAAGCTTTCTTT. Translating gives CASRENKRGARTEAFF. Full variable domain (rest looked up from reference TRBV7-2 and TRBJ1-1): GAGVSQSPSNKVTEKGKDVELRCDPISGHTALYWYRQSLGQGLEFLIYFQGNSAPDKSGLPSDRFSAERTGGSVSTLTIQRTQQEDSAVYLCASRENKRGARTEAFFGQGTRLTVV.

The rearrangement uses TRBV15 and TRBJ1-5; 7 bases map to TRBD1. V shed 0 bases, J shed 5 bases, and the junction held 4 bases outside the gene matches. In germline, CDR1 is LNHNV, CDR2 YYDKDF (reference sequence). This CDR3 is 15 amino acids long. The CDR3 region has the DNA TGTGCCACCAGCAGAGAGGACAGGCGCGATCAGCCCCAGCATTTT. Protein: CATSREDRRDQPQHF.

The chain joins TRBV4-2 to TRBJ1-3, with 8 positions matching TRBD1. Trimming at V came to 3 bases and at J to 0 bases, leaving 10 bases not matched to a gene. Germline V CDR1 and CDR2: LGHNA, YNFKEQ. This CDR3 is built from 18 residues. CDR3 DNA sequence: TGTGCCAGCAGCCACCCACGGACAGGGCCCCTCTCTGGAAACACCATATATTTT. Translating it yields CASSHPRTGPLSGNTIYF.

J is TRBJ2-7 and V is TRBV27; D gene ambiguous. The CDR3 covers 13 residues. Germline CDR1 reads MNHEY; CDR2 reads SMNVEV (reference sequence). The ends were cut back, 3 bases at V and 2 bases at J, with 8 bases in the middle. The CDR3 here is CASSFGIPYEQYF. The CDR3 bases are TGTGCCAGCAGTTTCGGAATTCCCTACGAGCAGTACTTC.

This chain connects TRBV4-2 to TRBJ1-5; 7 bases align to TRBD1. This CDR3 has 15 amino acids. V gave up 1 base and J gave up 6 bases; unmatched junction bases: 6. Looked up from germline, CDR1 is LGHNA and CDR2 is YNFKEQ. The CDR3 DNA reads TGTGCCAGCAGCCAAGTTACAGGGGCGGGTCAGCCCCAGCATTTT. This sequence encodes CASSQVTGAGQPQHF.